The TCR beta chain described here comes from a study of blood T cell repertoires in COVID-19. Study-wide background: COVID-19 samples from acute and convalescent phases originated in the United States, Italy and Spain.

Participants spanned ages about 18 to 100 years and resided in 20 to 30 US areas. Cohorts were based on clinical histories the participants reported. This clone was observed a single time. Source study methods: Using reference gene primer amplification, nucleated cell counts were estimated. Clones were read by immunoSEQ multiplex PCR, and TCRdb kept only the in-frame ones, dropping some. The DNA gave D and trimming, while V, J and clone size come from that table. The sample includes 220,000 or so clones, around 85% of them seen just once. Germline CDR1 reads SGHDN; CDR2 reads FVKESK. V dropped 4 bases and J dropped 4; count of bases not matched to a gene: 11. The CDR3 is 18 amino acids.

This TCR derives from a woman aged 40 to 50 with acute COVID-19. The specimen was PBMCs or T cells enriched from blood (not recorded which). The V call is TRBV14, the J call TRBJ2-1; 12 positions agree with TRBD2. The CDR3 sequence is CASSPLAGGPGLYNEQFF. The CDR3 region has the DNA TGTGCCAGCAGCCCCCTAGCGGGAGGGCCTGGATTATACAATGAGCAGTTCTTC.